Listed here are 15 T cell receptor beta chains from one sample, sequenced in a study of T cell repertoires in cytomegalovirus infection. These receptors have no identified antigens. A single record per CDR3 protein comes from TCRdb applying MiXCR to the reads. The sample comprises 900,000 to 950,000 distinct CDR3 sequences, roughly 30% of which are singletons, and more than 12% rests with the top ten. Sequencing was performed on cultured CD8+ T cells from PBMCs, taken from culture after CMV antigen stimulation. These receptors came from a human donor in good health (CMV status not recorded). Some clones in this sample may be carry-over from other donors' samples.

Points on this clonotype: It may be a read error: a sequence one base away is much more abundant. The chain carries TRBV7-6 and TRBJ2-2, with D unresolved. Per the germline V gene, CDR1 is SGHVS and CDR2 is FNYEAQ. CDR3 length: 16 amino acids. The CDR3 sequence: CVSSLVVGRNTGELFF. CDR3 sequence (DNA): TGTGTCAGCAGCTTAGTTGTGGGCAGGAACACCGGGGAGCTGTTTTTT.

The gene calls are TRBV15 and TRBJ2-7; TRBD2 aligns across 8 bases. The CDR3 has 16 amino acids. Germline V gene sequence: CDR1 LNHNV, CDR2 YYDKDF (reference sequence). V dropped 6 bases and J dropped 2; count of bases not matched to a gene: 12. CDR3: CATRPSGLGNTYEQYF. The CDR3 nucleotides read TGTGCCACCAGGCCATCGGGACTAGGAAACACCTACGAGCAGTACTTC.

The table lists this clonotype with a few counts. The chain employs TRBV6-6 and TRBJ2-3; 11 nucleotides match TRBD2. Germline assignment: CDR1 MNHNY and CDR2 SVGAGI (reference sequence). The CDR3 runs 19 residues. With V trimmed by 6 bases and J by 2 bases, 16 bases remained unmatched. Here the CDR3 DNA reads TGTGCCAGCAGCACCGCAGAGTTTTGGACTAGCGGGTACACAGATACGCAGTATTTT. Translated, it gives CASSTAEFWTSGYTDTQYF.

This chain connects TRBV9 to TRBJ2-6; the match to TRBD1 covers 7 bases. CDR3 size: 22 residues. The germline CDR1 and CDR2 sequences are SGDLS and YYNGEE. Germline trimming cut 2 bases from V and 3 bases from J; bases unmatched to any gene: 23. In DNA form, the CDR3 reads TGTGCCAGCAGCGTGGCCCTGGATCTGGTGGACAGGATTAAGGTTGGGGCCAACGTCCTGACTTTC. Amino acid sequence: CASSVALDLVDRIKVGANVLTF.

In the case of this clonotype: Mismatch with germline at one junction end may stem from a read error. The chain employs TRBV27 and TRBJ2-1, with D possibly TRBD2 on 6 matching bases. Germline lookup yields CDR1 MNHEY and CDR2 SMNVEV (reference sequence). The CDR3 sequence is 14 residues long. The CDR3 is CASNLWLGGNEQFF. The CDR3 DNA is TGTGCCAGCAATTTATGGCTGGGAGGAAATGAGCAGTTCTTC.

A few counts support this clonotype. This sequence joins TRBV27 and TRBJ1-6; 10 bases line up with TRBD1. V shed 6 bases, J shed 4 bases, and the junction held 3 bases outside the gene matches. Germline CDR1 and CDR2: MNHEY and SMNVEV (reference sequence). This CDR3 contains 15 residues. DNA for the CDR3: TGTGCCAGCAGACAGGGACAGGGGTATAATTCACCCCTCCACTTT. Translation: CASRQGQGYNSPLHF.

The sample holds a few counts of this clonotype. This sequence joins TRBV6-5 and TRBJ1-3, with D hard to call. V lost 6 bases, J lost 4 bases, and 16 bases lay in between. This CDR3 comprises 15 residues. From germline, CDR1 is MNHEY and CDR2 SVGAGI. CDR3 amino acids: CASSPAYAGGNTIYF. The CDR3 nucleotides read TGTGCCAGCAGCCCTGCCTATGCAGGCGGAAACACCATATATTTT.

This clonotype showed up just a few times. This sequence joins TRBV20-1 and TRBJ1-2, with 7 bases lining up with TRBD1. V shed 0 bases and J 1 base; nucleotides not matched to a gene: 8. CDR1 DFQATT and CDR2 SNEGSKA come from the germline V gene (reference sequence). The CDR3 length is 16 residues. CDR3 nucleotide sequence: TGCAGTGCTAGAGACCTAGGCCAGGGGGTTAACTATGGCTACACCTTC. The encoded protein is CSARDLGQGVNYGYTF.

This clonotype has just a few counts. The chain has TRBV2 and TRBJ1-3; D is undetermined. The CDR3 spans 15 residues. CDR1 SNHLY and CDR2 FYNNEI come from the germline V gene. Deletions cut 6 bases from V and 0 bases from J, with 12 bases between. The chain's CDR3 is CASRKDGYSGNTIYF. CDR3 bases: TGTGCCAGCAGGAAAGACGGTTACTCTGGAAACACCATATATTTT.

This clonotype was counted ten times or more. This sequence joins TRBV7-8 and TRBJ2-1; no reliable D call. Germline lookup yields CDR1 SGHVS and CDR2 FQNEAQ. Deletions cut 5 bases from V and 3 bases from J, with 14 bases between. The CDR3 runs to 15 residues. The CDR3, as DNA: TGTGCCAGCAGCCGCAACTCTCCGCTCTACAATGAGCAGTTCTTC. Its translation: CASSRNSPLYNEQFF.

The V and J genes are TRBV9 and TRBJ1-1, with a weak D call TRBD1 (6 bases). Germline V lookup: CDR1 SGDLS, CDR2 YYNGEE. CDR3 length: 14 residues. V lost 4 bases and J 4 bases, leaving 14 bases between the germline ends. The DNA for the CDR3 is TGTGCCAGCAGCCACAGGGTCGGAGGCACTGAAGCTTTCTTT. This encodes CASSHRVGGTEAFF.

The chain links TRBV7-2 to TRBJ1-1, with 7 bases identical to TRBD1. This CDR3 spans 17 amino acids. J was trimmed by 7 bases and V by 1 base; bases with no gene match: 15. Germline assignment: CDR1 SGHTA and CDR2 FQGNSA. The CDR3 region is CASSLDRTGPLEGEAFF. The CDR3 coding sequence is TGTGCCAGCAGCTTAGACAGGACAGGCCCCCTAGAGGGTGAAGCTTTCTTT.

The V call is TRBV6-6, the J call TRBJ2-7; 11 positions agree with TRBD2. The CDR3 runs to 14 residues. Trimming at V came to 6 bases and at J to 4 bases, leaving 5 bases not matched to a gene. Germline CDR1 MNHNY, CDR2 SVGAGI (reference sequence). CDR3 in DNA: TGTGCCAGCAGCCCTAGCGGGGGGTGGTACGAGCAGTACTTC. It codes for CASSPSGGWYEQYF.

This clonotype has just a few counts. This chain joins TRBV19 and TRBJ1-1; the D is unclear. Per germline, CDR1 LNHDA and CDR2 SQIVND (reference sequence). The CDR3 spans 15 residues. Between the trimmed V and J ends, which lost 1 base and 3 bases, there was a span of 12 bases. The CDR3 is CASSIGTQAYTEAFF. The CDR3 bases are TGTGCCAGTAGTATAGGGACCCAGGCCTACACTGAAGCTTTCTTT.

The CDR3 DNA follows: TGTGCTAGTGGTATGGACAGGTTCGTATTCTTC. Protein sequence: CASGMDRFVFF. The gene calls are TRBV12-5 and TRBJ2-1; 7 bases map to TRBD1. This CDR3 contains 11 residues. Germline CDR1 and CDR2: LGHNT and FRNRAP. The V gene end was trimmed by 5 bases and the J gene end by 16 bases; junction bases not matched to a gene: 8.